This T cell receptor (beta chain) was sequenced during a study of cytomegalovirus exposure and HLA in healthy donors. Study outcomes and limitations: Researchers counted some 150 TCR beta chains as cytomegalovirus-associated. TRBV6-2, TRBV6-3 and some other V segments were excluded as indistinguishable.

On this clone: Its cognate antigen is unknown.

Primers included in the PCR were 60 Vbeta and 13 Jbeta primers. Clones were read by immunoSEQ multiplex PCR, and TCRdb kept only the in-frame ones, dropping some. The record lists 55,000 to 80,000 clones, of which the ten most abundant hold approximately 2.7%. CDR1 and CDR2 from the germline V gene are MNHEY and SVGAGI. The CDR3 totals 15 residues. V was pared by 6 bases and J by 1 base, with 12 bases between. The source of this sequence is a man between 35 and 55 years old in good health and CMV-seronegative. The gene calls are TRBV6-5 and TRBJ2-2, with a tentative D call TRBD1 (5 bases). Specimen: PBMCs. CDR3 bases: TGTGCCAGCAGACCTGTAGGACAGAACACCGGGGAGCTGTTTTTT. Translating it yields CASRPVGQNTGELFF.